One sample yielded the 28 T cell receptor beta chains listed below, sequenced in a study of cytomegalovirus exposure and HLA in healthy donors (dated by TCRdb to 2015 to 2018). The library came from the immunoSEQ multiplex PCR assay. For the multiplex PCR, a mixture combining 60 forward primers for TCR Vbeta segments and 13 reverse primers for TCR Jbeta segments was used. This immuneACCESS table, as held by TCRdb, lists in-frame sequences with V and J called but not all clones. Of the missing ones, under half trace to an unresolved V gene in checked studies; the others have no known cause. For this sample there are around 280,000 clones; roughly 89% appear just once. The ten top clones hold roughly 2% of the sample. The sequenced sample was PBMCs. These receptors originate from a woman between 18 and 30 years old in good health and CMV-seronegative.

The chain uses TRBV7-9 and TRBJ2-7; 11 nucleotides match TRBD2. The J segment lost 2 bases and the V segment lost 3 bases, leaving 6 bases of the junction unmatched. Per the germline V gene, CDR1 is SEHNR and CDR2 is FQNEAQ (reference sequence). CDR3 length equals 16 residues. The CDR3 loop is CASSFPSGGSAYEQYF. CDR3 in DNA: TGTGCCAGCAGCTTCCCTAGCGGGGGGAGTGCCTACGAGCAGTACTTC.

The chain employs TRBV2 and TRBJ2-1, with TRBD1 as a possible D gene (6 bases). CDR3 size: 11 residues. Germline-derived CDR1 and CDR2 are SNHLY and FYNNEI. V shed 9 bases and J shed 12 bases, with 15 bases lying between them. In nucleotides, the CDR3 is TGTGCCAGATCAGGGGACATGGGGCAGTTCTTC. Protein product: CARSGDMGQFF.

The sample holds one count of this clone. The V and J genes are TRBV6-5 and TRBJ1-5, with TRBD1 matching 7 bases. The V gene end was trimmed by 5 bases and the J gene end by 3 bases; junction bases not matched to a gene: 4. Germline lookup yields CDR1 MNHEY and CDR2 SVGAGI. The CDR3 sequence is 14 residues long. CDR3 in amino acids: CASSTDRPNQPQHF. CDR3 nucleotide sequence: TGTGCCAGCAGTACGGACAGGCCCAATCAGCCCCAGCATTTT.

The chain uses TRBV5-8 and TRBJ2-1, with 7 bases aligning to TRBD2. The CDR3 spans 17 residues. From germline, CDR1 is SGHTS and CDR2 YDEGEE. Germline trimming cut 0 bases from V and 8 bases from J; bases unmatched to any gene: 14. CDR3 protein: CASSLGQAPRGRDEQFF. The CDR3 nucleotides read TGTGCCAGCAGCTTGGGCCAAGCTCCCCGGGGGAGGGATGAGCAGTTCTTC.

V gene TRBV7-6 combines with J gene TRBJ1-4, with D possibly matching TRBD1 (5 bases). V lost 1 base, J lost 2 bases, and 11 bases lay in between. The CDR3 is 16 residues long. Germline V gene sequence: CDR1 SGHVS, CDR2 FNYEAQ. The DNA for the CDR3 is TGTGCCAGCAGCTTAGGGGGCGCCTCCACTAATGAAAAACTGTTTTTT. It yields the protein CASSLGGASTNEKLFF.

This clone was seen once. The chain combines TRBV15 with TRBJ1-4; D ambiguous. Germline V gene data show CDR1 as LNHNV and CDR2 as YYDKDF (reference sequence). V was shortened by 5 bases and J by 2 bases, with 12 bases between the two germline ends. The CDR3 sequence is 15 residues long. The CDR3 loop reads CATSLDGVTNEKLFF. The CDR3, as DNA: TGTGCCACCAGCCTCGACGGAGTGACTAATGAAAAACTGTTTTTT.

The rearrangement uses TRBV27 and TRBJ1-2, with D possibly being TRBD1 (5 bases). Germline-derived CDR1 and CDR2 are MNHEY and SMNVEV (reference sequence). The CDR3 is made up of 14 amino acids. V was clipped by 2 bases and J by 3 bases, with 10 bases between them. CDR3 in amino acids: CASSLRRQHYGYTF. DNA for the CDR3: TGTGCCAGCAGTTTAAGGAGACAGCACTATGGCTACACCTTC.

This chain joins TRBV9 and TRBJ2-7, with TRBD2 identical over 9 bases. With 0 bases clipped from V and 2 bases from J, the junction kept 6 bases outside the gene matches. Germline CDR1 reads SGDLS; CDR2 reads YYNGEE. CDR3 length: 16 residues. The CDR3 DNA sequence: TGTGCCAGCAGCGTAGCTGCTAGCGGGGTACCCTACGAGCAGTACTTC. Translated: CASSVAASGVPYEQYF.

The chain couples TRBV12-5 to TRBJ2-7; weak D call: TRBD1 (6 bases). CDR1 LGHNT and CDR2 FRNRAP come from the germline V gene. V was trimmed by 6 bases and J by 5 bases, leaving 17 bases between them. The CDR3 is made up of 14 amino acids. CDR3 loop: CASGPYQGWNEQYF. DNA of the CDR3: TGTGCTAGTGGCCCCTACCAGGGGTGGAACGAGCAGTACTTC.

The rearrangement joins TRBV7-9 to TRBJ2-1; 11 nucleotides align to TRBD2. The CDR3 spans 14 residues. The trim removed 5 bases at V and 10 bases at J, leaving 7 bases unmatched. Germline assignment: CDR1 SEHNR and CDR2 FQNEAQ (reference sequence). CDR3 coding DNA: TGTGCCAGCAGCCCTAGCGGGGGGATGAAGGAGCAGTTCTTC. Residues: CASSPSGGMKEQFF.

This clone was recorded once. The chain is built from TRBV15 and TRBJ2-7; 11 nucleotides match TRBD2. Per the germline V gene, CDR1 is LNHNV and CDR2 is YYDKDF (reference sequence). This CDR3 is built from 17 residues. With 0 bases clipped from V and 0 bases from J, the junction kept 4 bases outside the gene matches. The CDR3 protein is CATSRDLGTSGSYEQYF. The CDR3 DNA reads TGTGCCACCAGCAGAGATCTGGGGACTAGCGGCTCCTACGAGCAGTACTTC.

CDR3 loop: CASSETPTTGELFF. The CDR3 region has the DNA TGTGCCAGCAGTGAGACTCCTACCACCGGGGAGCTGTTTTTT. This chain links TRBV6-4 with TRBJ2-2; D not certain. V dropped 3 bases and J dropped 4 bases, with 9 bases sitting between them. From germline, CDR1 is MRHNA and CDR2 SNTAGT. This CDR3 has 14 amino acids.

Only a few counts were recorded for this clone. The chain joins TRBV6-5 to TRBJ1-1; 9 positions match TRBD1. Germline V gene lookup returns CDR1 MNHEY and CDR2 SVGAGI. The CDR3 is 14 amino acids. The CDR3 protein is CASSTGGLNTEAFF. The CDR3 DNA is TGTGCTAGCTCTACAGGGGGCCTGAACACTGAAGCTTTCTTT.

This chain joins TRBV6-5 and TRBJ2-7, with 8 bases fitting TRBD2. Germline V gives CDR1 MNHEY, CDR2 SVGAGI. V gave up 0 bases and J gave up 7 bases; unmatched junction bases: 11. The CDR3 is 16 residues long. CDR3 loop: CASSYSGGGPDEEQYF. The CDR3 DNA reads as TGTGCCAGCAGTTACTCGGGCGGGGGGCCCGATGAGGAGCAGTACTTC.

CDR3 region: CASSLQGQGYNEQFF. The CDR3 nucleotides read TGTGCCAGCAGCTTACAAGGACAGGGATACAATGAGCAGTTCTTC. The rearrangement links TRBV7-9 to TRBJ2-1; TRBD1 aligns across 8 bases. Germline-derived CDR1 and CDR2 are SEHNR and FQNEAQ (reference sequence). This CDR3 contains 15 residues. Germline trimming cut 2 bases from V and 4 bases from J; bases unmatched to any gene: 4.

The CDR3: CASSDSSTDTQYF. The DNA of the CDR3 is TGCGCCAGCAGCGACTCTAGCACAGATACGCAGTATTTT. The chain links TRBV5-1 to TRBJ2-3; D gene uncertain. The length of the CDR3 is 13 residues. The germline gives CDR1 SGHRS, CDR2 YFSETQ. Deletions cut 4 bases from V and 0 bases from J, with 6 bases between.

With regard to this clone: Mismatch with germline at one junction end may stem from a read error. The chain recombines TRBV7-9 with TRBJ2-5; perhaps TRBD1 as D (6 bases). CDR1 is SEHNR and CDR2 is FQNEAQ in the germline V gene (reference sequence). This CDR3 spans 13 amino acids. Here the CDR3 reads CSSSHRDIETQYF. The CDR3 nucleotides are TGTTCCAGCAGCCACCGGGACATAGAGACCCAGTACTTC.

The chain carries TRBV7-3 and TRBJ2-3; 9 bases align to TRBD1. The J segment lost 5 bases and the V segment lost 5 bases, leaving 5 bases of the junction unmatched. The CDR3 is 14 residues long. Germline values: CDR1 SGHTA, CDR2 FQGTGA. CDR3 in amino acids: CASSQDRGRDTQYF. DNA for the CDR3: TGTGCCAGCAGCCAGGACAGGGGTCGAGATACGCAGTATTTT. The variable domain in full, with the rest retrieved from reference TRBV7-3 and TRBJ2-3, is GAGVSQTPSNKVTEKGKYVELRCDPISGHTALYWYRQSLGQGPEFLIYFQGTGAADDSGLPNDRFFAVRPEGSVSTLKIQRTERGDSAVYLCASSQDRGRDTQYFGPGTRLTVL.

The chain employs TRBV10-3 and TRBJ2-1; unclear D gene. The V end lost 5 bases, the J end lost 8 bases, and 7 bases lay between the germline ends. Germline V gene sequence: CDR1 ENHRY, CDR2 SYGVKD. CDR3 size: 11 residues. CDR3 loop: CAISFQDEQFF. The DNA of the CDR3 is TGTGCCATCAGTTTTCAGGATGAGCAGTTCTTC.

The chain couples TRBV9 to TRBJ2-3; tentative D call: TRBD1 (6 bases). Trimming shortened V by 3 bases and J by 5 bases, and 25 bases separated the two germline ends. The CDR3 is 18 amino acids. CDR1 and CDR2 (germline): SGDLS, YYNGEE. CDR3 loop: CASSDLGGAQQLQDTQYF. The CDR3 region has the DNA TGTGCCAGCAGCGACCTTGGGGGCGCTCAGCAGCTTCAAGATACGCAGTATTTT.

The chain joins TRBV29-1 to TRBJ2-1, with D unresolved. V was cut by 1 base and J by 9 bases, with 7 bases left in between. The CDR3 consists of 11 residues. CDR1 SQVTM and CDR2 ANQGSEA come from the germline V gene. CDR3 loop: CSVEAVPEQFF. DNA of the CDR3: TGCAGCGTTGAAGCCGTCCCTGAGCAGTTCTTC.

The chain has TRBV4-1 and TRBJ2-7; D is possibly TRBD2 (5 bases). Germline CDR1 reads MGHRA; CDR2 reads YSYEKL. The V gene lost 1 base and the J gene lost 2 bases, with 12 bases spanning the gap. The CDR3 sequence is 15 residues long. CDR3 loop: CASSQGIRLTYEQYF. Here the CDR3 DNA reads TGCGCCAGCAGCCAAGGGATTAGACTAACCTACGAGCAGTACTTC.

The J gene is TRBJ2-1, the V gene TRBV7-2; D is undetermined. CDR1 is SGHTA, CDR2 FQGNSA, per germline. V lost 1 base, J lost 9 bases, and 7 bases lay in between. The CDR3 consists of 12 residues. In nucleotides, the CDR3 is TGTGCCAGCAGCTTAGACGGTTCTGAGCAGTTCTTC. It translates to CASSLDGSEQFF.

The CDR3, as DNA: TGTGCCAGCAGCGGTTGGGGGGGACGAACAACCACAGATACGCAGTATTTT. Amino acid sequence: CASSGWGGRTTTDTQYF. This chain joins TRBV5-4 and TRBJ2-3; 7 nucleotides align to TRBD2. Per the germline V gene, CDR1 is SGHNT and CDR2 is YYREEE (reference sequence). With 4 bases clipped from V and 2 bases from J, the junction kept 13 bases outside the gene matches. This CDR3 comprises 17 residues.

This rearrangement joins TRBV29-1 to TRBJ2-3; 9 bases agree with TRBD2. The length of the CDR3 is 20 residues. Germline V gene sequence: CDR1 SQVTM, CDR2 ANQGSEA. V lost 0 bases to trimming and J lost 0 bases; unmatched junction nucleotides: 16. The CDR3 DNA reads TGCAGCGTTGAAGATCCTTTCCTAAGCGGGGGGATCTCTAGCACAGATACGCAGTATTTT. This sequence encodes CSVEDPFLSGGISSTDTQYF.

This clone showed up just a few times. The genes are TRBV25-1 and TRBJ1-1; D remains unclear. Trimming pared 2 bases from V and 6 bases from J, leaving 7 bases between. The CDR3 has 12 residues. CDR1 and CDR2 from the germline V gene are MGHDK and SYGVNS. CDR3: CASSEGGPEAFF. CDR3 in DNA: TGTGCCAGCAGTGAAGGCGGCCCTGAAGCTTTCTTT.

The chain combines TRBV5-5 with TRBJ1-2; 7 bases line up with TRBD1. There are 15 residues in the CDR3. Per the germline V gene, CDR1 is SGHKS and CDR2 is YYEKEE (reference sequence). Trimming took 4 bases from V and 8 from J; bases not matched to a gene: 14. CDR3 DNA sequence: TGTGCCAGCAGCCTCGAAGTGACAGGGATTTTGGGCTACACCTTC. Translating gives CASSLEVTGILGYTF.

V gene TRBV15 combines with J gene TRBJ1-2; a possible D gene is TRBD1 (5 bases). Germline V lookup: CDR1 LNHNV, CDR2 YYDKDF (reference sequence). The CDR3 covers 13 residues. The V end lost 2 bases, the J end lost 3 bases, and 7 bases lay between the germline ends. The CDR3 DNA reads as TGTGCCACCAGCAGACAGGGATACTATGGCTACACCTTC. Protein sequence: CATSRQGYYGYTF. Looking up the rest from reference TRBV15 and TRBJ1-2 gives the full variable domain: DAMVIQNPRYQVTQFGKPVTLSCSQTLNHNVMYWYQQKSSQAPKLLFHYYDKDFNNEADTPDNFQSRRPNTSFCFLDIRSPGLGDTAMYLCATSRQGYYGYTFGSGTRLTVV.